The T cell receptor beta chain under discussion was sequenced for a study of identical twins. The CDR3 length is 15 residues. With 2 bases removed from V and 9 bases from J, the gap between germline ends came to 20 bases. Germline values: CDR1 SGHNT, CDR2 YYREEE (reference sequence). This clonotype was detected a few times. From the 5' RACE reads, TCRdb called clonotypes with MiXCR, one entry per CDR3 protein. The sample records about 810,000 distinct CDR3 sequences, 12% being singletons. This sample also appeared in a second study, on yellow fever vaccine responses in identical twins.

The sequenced sample was PBMCs. The rearrangement uses TRBV5-4 and TRBJ1-1, with a possible D match to TRBD1 (6 bases). The source is a woman aged 18-29 years in good health. CDR3 residues: CASSFPDRRNTQAFF. CDR3 bases: TGTGCCAGCAGCTTTCCCGACAGGAGAAATACGCAAGCTTTCTTT.